This T cell receptor beta chain was sequenced during a study of T cells in Graves' hyperthyroidism and ophthalmopathy (dated by TCRdb to between 2017 and 2020). In terms of the full investigation: Peripheral blood was sampled at the time of initial diagnosis, prior to any treatment. Once sampling was done, hyperthyroidism patients were given methimazole at a starting dose of 30 mg daily, whereas ophthalmopathy patients were given high-dose intravenous methylprednisolone. In six Graves' hyperthyroidism patients, the study also compared T-cell repertoires from thyroid tissue with T-cell repertoires from blood. Whether ophthalmopathy could be predicted prospectively was tested in an independent validation cohort made up of roughly 19 hyperthyroidism patients plus 17 patients who later progressed to ophthalmopathy. The paper reports TCR Vbeta CDR3 sequencing of 135 peripheral blood samples: some 44 ophthalmopathy, under 80 hyperthyroidism and around 17 progressor patients. For training and testing, the 80 to 100 patients in the discovery cohort were randomly divided in a 7:3 ratio. A discovery cohort of roughly 100 patients, 43 with Graves' ophthalmopathy and 55 to 60 with stable Graves' hyperthyroidism, was used to find distinguishing TCR V-J signatures.

Study-level results and caveats: Blood samples also contained most of the expanded thyroid clonotypes (frequency above 0.001), which suggests that blood repertoires may reflect thyroid immune responses. In validation, progression to ophthalmopathy was predicted by the model with nearly 71% sensitivity and 72% to 85% specificity, a median of about 6 months before onset. Ophthalmopathy was separated from stable hyperthyroidism by a 13 V-J signature model, with around 90% sensitivity and approximately 84% specificity obtained in cross-validation and 80%/75% obtained in testing. No statistical method was used to set the sample size in advance, and investigators knew the group allocation.

This clonotype came up many times. Its antigen is unknown. No much larger clone exists at a distance of one base, and base qualities are not known. Ophthalmopathy patients had moderately to severely active disease, Clinical Activity Score of at least 3, NOSPECS grade of at least 4, and duration under 3 months. Any patient with an uncontrolled infection, another autoimmune disease, pregnancy or lactation was excluded. Diagnoses were established on the basis of clinical symptoms, serum thyroxine and TRAb, thyroid ultrasound, and orbital computed tomography. PBMCs were isolated from about 9.1 ml of fresh peripheral blood by Ficoll-Paque density gradient centrifugation. Total RNA was extracted with Trizol reagent, and quality was checked on an Agilent 2100 Bioanalyzer. The germline V gene (reference sequence) gives CDR1 as GTSNPN and CDR2 as SVGIG. The CDR3 starts with the cysteine, ends with the phenylalanine, and has 15 residues. Of all the DNA, just the CDR3 is kept, 45 bases in frame from base 1. Cut back by 2 bases and 1 base, the V and J ends lie 14 bases apart.

TCR beta CDR3 regions were amplified from RNA transcripts. The first round of RT-PCR for the TCR CDR3 was performed with the HTBI primer set and the Qiagen OneStep RT-PCR kit. Libraries were constructed in a second round of multiplex PCR, after which size selection and purification were carried out. Libraries were sequenced paired-end with 100 bp reads on an Illumina HiSeq2000. From the authors' description of their analysis: SOAPnuke was used to process the raw data, with reads discarded if the reads contained adapters or uncalled bases, had a mean Phred below 15, or lacked an exact constant-primer or identifier match. High-quality paired reads were merged using COPE v1.2.5, and each unique nucleotide sequence was defined as a clonotype. MiTCR v1.1 was used to align clonotypes to the IMGT TRBV, TRBD and TRBJ reference segments. Only V-J combinations with frequency above 0.0001, covering 98% to 99.2% of repertoires, were analysed. A TCS score was defined as the ratio of F50 (clonal expansion) to E x V (chaos), with BLOSUM62-based TCRdist applied between CDR3 peptides within each V-J. Welch's t-statistics and random forest reduced roughly 540 V-J features to some 14, which were used in a naive Bayes classifier (R e1071). TCRdb passed the public sequencing reads through fastp at Q25 and MiXCR, retaining productive beta sequences. Rows are unified per CDR3 protein, each entry keeping the most common DNA and genes. TCRdb assigned the V and J calls; the authors' analysis was not used. Across this sample there are roughly 380,000 distinct CDR3 sequences, with roughly 18% seen only once. About a sixth of the sample is in the top ten clones.

Sequencing was carried out using blood. The chain links TRBV30 with TRBJ1-1; TRBD1 might be the D gene, on 6 matching bases. This TCR was recovered from a woman aged 40 to 50 with Graves' ophthalmopathy. The DNA reads TGTGCCTGGAGTCCAAAACAGGGATCGAACACTGAAGCTTTCTTT. This gives the protein CAWSPKQGSNTEAFF.